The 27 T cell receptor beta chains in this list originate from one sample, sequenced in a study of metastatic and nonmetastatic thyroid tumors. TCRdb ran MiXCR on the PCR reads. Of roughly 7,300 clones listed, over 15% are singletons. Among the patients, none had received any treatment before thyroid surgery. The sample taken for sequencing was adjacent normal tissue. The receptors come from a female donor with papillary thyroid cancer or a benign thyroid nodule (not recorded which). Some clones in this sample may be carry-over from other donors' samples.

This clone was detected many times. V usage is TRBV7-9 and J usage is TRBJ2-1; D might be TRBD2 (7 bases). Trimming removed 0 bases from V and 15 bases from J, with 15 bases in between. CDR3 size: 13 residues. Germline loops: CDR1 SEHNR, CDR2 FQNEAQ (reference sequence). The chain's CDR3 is CASSLAQGGEGFF. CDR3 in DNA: TGTGCCAGCAGCTTAGCCCAAGGGGGGGAAGGGTTCTTC.

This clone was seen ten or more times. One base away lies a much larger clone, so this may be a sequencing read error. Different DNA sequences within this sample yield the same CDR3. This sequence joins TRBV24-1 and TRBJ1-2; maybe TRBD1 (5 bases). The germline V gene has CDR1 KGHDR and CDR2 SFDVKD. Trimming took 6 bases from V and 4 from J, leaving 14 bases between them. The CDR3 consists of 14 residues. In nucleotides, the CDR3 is TGTGCCACCAGTACTATCAAGACAGTCTATGGCTACACCTTC. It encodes CATSTIKTVYGYTF.

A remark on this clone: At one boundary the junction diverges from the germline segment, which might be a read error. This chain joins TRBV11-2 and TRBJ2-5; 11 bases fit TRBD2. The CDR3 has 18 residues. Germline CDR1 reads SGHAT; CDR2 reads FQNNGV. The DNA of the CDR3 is TGTGCTAGCAGCTCCAGATTAGCGGGGGGGTCGAGGCAAGAGACCCAGTACTTC. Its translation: CASSSRLAGGSRQETQYF.

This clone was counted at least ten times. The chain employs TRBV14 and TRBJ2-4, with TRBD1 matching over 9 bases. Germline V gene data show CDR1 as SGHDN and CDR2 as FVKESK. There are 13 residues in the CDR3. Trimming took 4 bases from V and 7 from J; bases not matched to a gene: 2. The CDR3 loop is CASSRGQGNIQYF. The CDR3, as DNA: TGTGCCAGCAGCCGAGGACAGGGGAACATTCAGTACTTC.

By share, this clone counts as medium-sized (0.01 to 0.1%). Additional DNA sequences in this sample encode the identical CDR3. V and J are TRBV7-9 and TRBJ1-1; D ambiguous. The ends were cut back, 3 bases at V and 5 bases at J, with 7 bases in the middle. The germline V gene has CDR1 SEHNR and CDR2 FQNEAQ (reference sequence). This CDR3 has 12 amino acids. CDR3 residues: CASSLGWTEAFF. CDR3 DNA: TGTGCCAGCAGCTTGGGTTGGACTGAAGCTTTCTTT. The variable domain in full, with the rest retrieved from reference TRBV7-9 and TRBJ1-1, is DTGVSQNPRHKITKRGQNVTFRCDPISEHNRLYWYRQTLGQGPEFLTYFQNEAQLEKSRLLSDRFSAERPKGSFSTLEIQRTEQGDSAMYLCASSLGWTEAFFGQGTRLTVV.

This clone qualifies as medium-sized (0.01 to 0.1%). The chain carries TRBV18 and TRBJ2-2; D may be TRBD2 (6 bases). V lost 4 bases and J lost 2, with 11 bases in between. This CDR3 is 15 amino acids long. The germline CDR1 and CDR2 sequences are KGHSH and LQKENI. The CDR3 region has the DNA TGTGCCAGCTCACTACGGCGGGGCAACACCGGGGAGCTGTTTTTT. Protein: CASSLRRGNTGELFF.

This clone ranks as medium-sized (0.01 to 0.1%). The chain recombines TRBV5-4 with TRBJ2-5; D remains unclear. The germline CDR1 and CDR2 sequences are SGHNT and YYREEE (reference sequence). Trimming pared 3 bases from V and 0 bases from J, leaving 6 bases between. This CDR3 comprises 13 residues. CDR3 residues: CASSSPYQETQYF. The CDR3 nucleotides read TGTGCCAGCAGCTCCCCGTACCAAGAGACCCAGTACTTC.

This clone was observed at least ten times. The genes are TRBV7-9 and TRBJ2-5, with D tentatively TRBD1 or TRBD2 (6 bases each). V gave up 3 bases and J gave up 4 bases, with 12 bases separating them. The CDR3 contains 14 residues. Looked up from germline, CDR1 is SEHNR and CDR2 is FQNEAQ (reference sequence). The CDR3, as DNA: TGTGCCAGCAGCTTTGGGGGGCCGGGAGAGACCCAGTACTTC. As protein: CASSFGGPGETQYF.

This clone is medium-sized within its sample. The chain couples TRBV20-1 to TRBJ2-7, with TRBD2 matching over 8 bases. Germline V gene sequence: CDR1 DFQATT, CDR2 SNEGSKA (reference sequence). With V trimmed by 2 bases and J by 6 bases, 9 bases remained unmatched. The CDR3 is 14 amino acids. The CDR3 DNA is TGCAGTGCTAGAAGGGGGGGGACTAGAGGCGAGCAGTACTTC. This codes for CSARRGGTRGEQYF.

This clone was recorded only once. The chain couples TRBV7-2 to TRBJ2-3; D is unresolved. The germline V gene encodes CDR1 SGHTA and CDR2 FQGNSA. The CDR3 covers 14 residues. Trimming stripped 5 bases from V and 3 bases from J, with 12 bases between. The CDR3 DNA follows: TGTGCCAGCAGCGTCTATATGATGACAGATACGCAGTATTTT. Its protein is CASSVYMMTDTQYF.

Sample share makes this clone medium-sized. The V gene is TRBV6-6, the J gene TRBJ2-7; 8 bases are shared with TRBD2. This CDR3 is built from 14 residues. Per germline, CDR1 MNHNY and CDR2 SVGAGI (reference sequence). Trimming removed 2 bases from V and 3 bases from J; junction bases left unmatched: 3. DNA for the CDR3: TGTGCCAGCAGTTACGGGACTAGAGGCTACGAGCAGTACTTC. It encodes CASSYGTRGYEQYF.

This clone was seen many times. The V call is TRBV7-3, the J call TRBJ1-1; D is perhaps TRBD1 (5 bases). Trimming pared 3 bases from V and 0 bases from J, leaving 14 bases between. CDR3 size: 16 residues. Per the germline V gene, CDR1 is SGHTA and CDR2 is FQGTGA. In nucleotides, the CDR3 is TGTGCCAGCAGCTTTCGGGGGGGTGAACTGAACACTGAAGCTTTCTTT. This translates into CASSFRGGELNTEAFF.

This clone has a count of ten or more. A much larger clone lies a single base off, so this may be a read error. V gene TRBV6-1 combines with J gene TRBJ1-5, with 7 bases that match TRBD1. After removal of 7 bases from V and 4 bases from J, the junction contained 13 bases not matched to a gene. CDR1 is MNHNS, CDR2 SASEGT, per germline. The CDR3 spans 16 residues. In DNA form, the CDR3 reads TGTGCCAGCATTTCCAGGGGGGCGAGAAGAAATCAGCCCCAGCATTTT. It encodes CASISRGARRNQPQHF.

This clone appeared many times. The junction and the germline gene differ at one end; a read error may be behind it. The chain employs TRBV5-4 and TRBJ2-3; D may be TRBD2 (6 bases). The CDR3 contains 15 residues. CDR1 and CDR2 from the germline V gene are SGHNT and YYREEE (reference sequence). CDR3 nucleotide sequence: TGCGCCAGCAGCTTGCGTCTAGTGGGAGGAGATACGCAGTATTTT. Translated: CASSLRLVGGDTQYF.

The CDR3 loop is CASSQDLVTEAFF. CDR3 sequence (DNA): TGCGCCAGCAGCCAAGATTTGGTAACTGAAGCTTTCTTT. The rearrangement uses TRBV4-3 and TRBJ1-1; D gene uncertain. This CDR3 comprises 13 residues. The ends were cut back, 0 bases at V and 5 bases at J, with 7 bases in the middle. CDR1 and CDR2 (germline): LGHNA, YSLEER.

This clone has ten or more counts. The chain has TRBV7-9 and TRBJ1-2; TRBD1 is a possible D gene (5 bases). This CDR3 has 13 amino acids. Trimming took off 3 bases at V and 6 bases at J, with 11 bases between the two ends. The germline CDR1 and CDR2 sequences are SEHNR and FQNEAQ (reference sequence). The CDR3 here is CASSFPGRDGYTF. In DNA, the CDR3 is TGTGCCAGCAGCTTCCCAGGGAGGGATGGCTACACCTTC.

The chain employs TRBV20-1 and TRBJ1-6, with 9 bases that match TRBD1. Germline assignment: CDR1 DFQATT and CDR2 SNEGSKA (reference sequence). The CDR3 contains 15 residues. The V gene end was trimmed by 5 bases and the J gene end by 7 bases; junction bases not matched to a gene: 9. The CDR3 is CSASTGTGMNSPLHF. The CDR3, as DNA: TGCAGTGCTTCCACCGGGACAGGGATGAATTCACCCCTCCACTTT.

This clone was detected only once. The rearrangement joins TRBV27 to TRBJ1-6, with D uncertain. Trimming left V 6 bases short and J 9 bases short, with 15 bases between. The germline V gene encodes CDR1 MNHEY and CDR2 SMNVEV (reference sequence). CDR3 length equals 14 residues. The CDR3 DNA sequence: TGTGCCAGCAGCTTAGCCAACCGGACTTCACCCCTCCACTTT. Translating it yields CASSLANRTSPLHF.

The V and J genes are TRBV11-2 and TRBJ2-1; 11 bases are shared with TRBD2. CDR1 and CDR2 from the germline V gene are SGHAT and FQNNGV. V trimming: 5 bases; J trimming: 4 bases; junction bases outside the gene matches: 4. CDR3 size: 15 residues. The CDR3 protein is CASSLLAGEYNEQFF. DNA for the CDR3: TGTGCCAGCAGCCTACTAGCGGGGGAGTACAATGAGCAGTTCTTC.

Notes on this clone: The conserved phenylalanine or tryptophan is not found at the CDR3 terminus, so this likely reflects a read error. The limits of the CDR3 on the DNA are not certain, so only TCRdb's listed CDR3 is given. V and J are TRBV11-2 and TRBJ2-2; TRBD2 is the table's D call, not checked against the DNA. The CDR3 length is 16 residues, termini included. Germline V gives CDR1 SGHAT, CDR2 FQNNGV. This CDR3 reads CASSSRSGANTGELFS.

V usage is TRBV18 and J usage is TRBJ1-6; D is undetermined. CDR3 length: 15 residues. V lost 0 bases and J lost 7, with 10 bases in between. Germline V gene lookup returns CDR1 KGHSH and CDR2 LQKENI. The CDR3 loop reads CASSPPTDGNSPLHF. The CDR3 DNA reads TGTGCCAGCTCACCACCAACAGATGGCAATTCACCCCTCCACTTT.

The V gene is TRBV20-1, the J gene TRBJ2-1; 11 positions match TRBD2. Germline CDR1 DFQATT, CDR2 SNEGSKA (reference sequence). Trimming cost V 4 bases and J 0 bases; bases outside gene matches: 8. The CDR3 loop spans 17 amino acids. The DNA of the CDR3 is TGCAGTGCTATAGATAGCGGGGGGGCCTACTCCTACAATGAGCAGTTCTTC. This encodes CSAIDSGGAYSYNEQFF.

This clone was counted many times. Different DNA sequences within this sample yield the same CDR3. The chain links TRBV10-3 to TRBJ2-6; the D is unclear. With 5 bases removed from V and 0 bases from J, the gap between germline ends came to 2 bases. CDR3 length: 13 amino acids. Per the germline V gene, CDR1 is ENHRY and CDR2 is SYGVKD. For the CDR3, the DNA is TGTGCCATCAGTTCCTCTGGGGCCAACGTCCTGACTTTC. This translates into CAISSSGANVLTF.

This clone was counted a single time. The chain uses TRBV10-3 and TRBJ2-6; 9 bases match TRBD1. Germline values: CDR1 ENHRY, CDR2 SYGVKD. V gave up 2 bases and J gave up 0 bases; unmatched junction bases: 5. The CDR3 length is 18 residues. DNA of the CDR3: TGTGCCATCAGTGAGGGACAGGGGTTTGACTCTGGGGCCAACGTCCTGACTTTC. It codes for CAISEGQGFDSGANVLTF.

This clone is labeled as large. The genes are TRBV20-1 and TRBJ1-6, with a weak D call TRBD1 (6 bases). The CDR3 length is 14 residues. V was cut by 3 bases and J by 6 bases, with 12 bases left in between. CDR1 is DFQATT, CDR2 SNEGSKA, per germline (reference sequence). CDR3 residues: CSASHGQINSPLHF. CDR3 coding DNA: TGCAGTGCTAGTCACGGACAGATTAATTCACCCCTCCACTTT.

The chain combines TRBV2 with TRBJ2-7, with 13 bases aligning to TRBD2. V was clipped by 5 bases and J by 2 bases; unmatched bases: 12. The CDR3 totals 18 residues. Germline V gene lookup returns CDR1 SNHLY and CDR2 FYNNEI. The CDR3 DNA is TGTGCCAGCAGTCGAGGACTAGCGGGAGTAGGAGGGACCTACGAGCAGTACTTC. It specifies CASSRGLAGVGGTYEQYF.

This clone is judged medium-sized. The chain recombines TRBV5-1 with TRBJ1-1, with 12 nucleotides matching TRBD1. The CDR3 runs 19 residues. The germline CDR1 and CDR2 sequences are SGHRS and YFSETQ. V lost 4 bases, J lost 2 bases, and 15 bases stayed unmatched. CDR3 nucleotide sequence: TGCGCCAGCAGCCTACAAGTACCGGGACAGGGGGCTTACAACACTGAAGCTTTCTTT. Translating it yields CASSLQVPGQGAYNTEAFF.